These T cell receptor beta chains were read from a single sample in a study of T cell responses to AZD1222 COVID-19 vaccine. Produced via immunoSEQ multiplex PCR; TCRdb's table is partial and in-frame only. This sample has around 150,000 clones; 75% to 95% occur once, and the top ten carry under 4%. Source: peripheral blood, taken 28 days after the second AZD1222 dose. These receptors were collected from an adult who received the AZD1222 COVID-19 vaccine. The CDR3 runs from the conserved cysteine through the conserved F or W. The D gene is left open where the match is weak. Clone size is given for some rows only: seen once, a few or many times, or a class if the clone is expanded.

j_call	v_call	clone_size	d_call	cdr3_aa	cdr3_nt
TRBJ1-2	TRBV6-5	.	.	CASSPGVGGYGYTF	TGTGCCAGCAGTCCCGGGGTTGGGGGCTATGGCTACACCTTC
TRBJ1-3	TRBV4-1	few	.	CASSQEGRTSGNTIYF	TGCGCCAGCAGCCAAGAGGGCCGGACCTCTGGAAACACCATATATTTT
TRBJ1-1	TRBV11-2	.	.	CASSLDIGLGGTEAFF	TGTGCCAGCAGCTTAGATATCGGTTTGGGGGGCACTGAAGCTTTCTTT
TRBJ2-7	TRBV5-4	once	.	CASSQGTSLEQYF	TGTGCCAGCAGCCAGGGGACCAGCCTCGAGCAGTACTTC
TRBJ1-3	TRBV2	.	.	CASSIRGAGNTIYF	TGTGCCAGCAGTATAAGGGGAGCTGGAAACACCATATATTTT
TRBJ1-5	TRBV27	.	.	CASSSRGGRNQPQHF	TGTGCCAGCAGTTCTAGGGGGGGGCGCAATCAGCCCCAGCATTTT
TRBJ1-2	TRBV12-3/TRBV12-4	.	TRBD1	CASSFSGGAGYTF	TGTGCCAGCAGTTTTTCAGGGGGAGCTGGCTACACCTTC
TRBJ1-5	TRBV6-6	.	.	CASSYSGQPQHF	TGTGCCAGCAGTTACTCGGGTCAGCCCCAGCATTTT
TRBJ2-7	TRBV6-1	once	TRBD2	CASSDSWGTSETEQYF	TGTGCCAGCAGTGATAGCTGGGGGACTAGCGAAACCGAGCAGTACTTC
TRBJ2-2	TRBV5-1	.	TRBD2	CASSLRGIAGGVTGELFF	TGCGCCAGCAGCTTGAGGGGTATAGCGGGAGGAGTCACCGGGGAGCTGTTTTTT
TRBJ2-3	TRBV7-9	.	TRBD1	CASSPPGQGADTQYF	TGTGCCAGCAGCCCGCCGGGACAGGGCGCAGATACGCAGTATTTT
TRBJ2-7	TRBV3-1/TRBV3-2	.	.	CASSHSIAYEQYF	TGTGCCAGCAGCCACAGCATCGCCTACGAGCAGTACTTC
TRBJ1-1	TRBV11-3	.	.	CASSSGLNTEAFF	TGTGCCAGCAGCTCAGGGCTCAACACTGAAGCTTTCTTT
TRBJ1-5	TRBV28	.	.	CASVSLNQPQHF	TGTGCCAGCGTAAGCCTAAATCAGCCCCAGCATTTT
TRBJ1-1	TRBV9	.	.	CASSVDPPGGMNTEAFF	TGTGCCAGCAGCGTAGATCCCCCGGGGGGCATGAACACTGAAGCTTTCTTT
TRBJ2-1	TRBV27	.	.	CASSPGSSSYNEQFF	TGTGCCAGCAGCCCCGGGTCAAGCTCCTACAATGAGCAGTTCTTC
TRBJ1-4	TRBV5-4	.	.	CASRSQPGHTTNEKLFF	TGTGCCAGCAGATCGCAACCGGGCCACACAACTAATGAAAAACTGTTTTTT